This TCR beta chain was identified during a study of T cell responses to AZD1222 COVID-19 vaccine. Study-wide context: Pooling covered second doses at about 4 or about 12 weeks. Study-wide findings and caveats: Spike-specific TCR breadth and depth went up after people got two AZD1222 doses. There were mostly white British donors and more females than males, and clonal diversity was possibly underestimated. The number of AZD1222 recipients seropositive at baseline was only five to seven.

This clone has only one observation. Its antigen is currently unknown. Measured with immunoSEQ multiplex PCR; TCRdb has only the in-frame clones, and not every one. Among roughly 100,000 clones listed, approximately 87% were seen once. This receptor was identified in an adult in good health. Sequenced here: peripheral blood, sampled on day 0 of AZD1222 vaccination.

The CDR3, as DNA: TGTGCCAGCAGCCAAGTGGCGGGAGGCCGAAGCTCCTACAATGAGCAGTTCTTC. Residues: CASSQVAGGRSSYNEQFF. The chain couples TRBV14 to TRBJ2-1; the match to TRBD2 covers 8 bases. V gave up 1 base and J gave up 0 bases; unmatched junction bases: 8. The CDR3 covers 18 residues. Germline loops: CDR1 SGHDN, CDR2 FVKESK.